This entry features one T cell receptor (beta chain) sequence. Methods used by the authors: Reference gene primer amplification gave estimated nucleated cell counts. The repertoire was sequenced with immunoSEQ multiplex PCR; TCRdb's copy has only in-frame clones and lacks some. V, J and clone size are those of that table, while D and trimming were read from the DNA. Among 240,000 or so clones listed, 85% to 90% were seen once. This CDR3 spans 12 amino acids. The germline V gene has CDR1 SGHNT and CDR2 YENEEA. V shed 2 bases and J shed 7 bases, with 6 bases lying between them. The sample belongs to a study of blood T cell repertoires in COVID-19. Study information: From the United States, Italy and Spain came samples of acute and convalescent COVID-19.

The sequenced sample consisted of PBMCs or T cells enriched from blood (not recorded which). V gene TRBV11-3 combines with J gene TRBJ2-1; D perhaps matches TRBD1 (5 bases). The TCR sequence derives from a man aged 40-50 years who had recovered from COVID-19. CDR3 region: CASSLSGNEQFF. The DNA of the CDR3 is TGTGCCAGCAGCTTATCAGGGAATGAGCAGTTCTTC.